The clone carrying this TCR beta chain was observed a few times. The antigen is undetermined. The data are from a study of beta chain features in type 1 diabetes. Of the isolated RNA, all was reverse transcribed, and so the sequenced material was expressed TCRB transcripts. About 3.57 million reads were obtained on average from naive, central memory and regulatory T cell samples. Method: immunoSEQ multiplex PCR; TCRdb's copy keeps in-frame clones and lacks some. The sample has some 640,000 clones, around 15% seen once. Findings and limits, study-wide: Possibly, sequencing cDNA over-represented cells that had high TCR expression levels. For Type 1 diabetes patients, all four CD4+ subsets carried TCRB CDR3s that were moderately but significantly shorter.

The CDR3 is 14 residues long. Germline loops: CDR1 MNHEY, CDR2 SMNVEV (reference sequence). Trimming removed 4 bases from V and 6 bases from J, with 15 bases in between. The V gene is TRBV27, the J gene TRBJ1-1; D is uncertain. The TCR comes from a man aged 18-30 years with type 1 diabetes. The sequencing input was naive CD4+ T cells from blood. CDR3 DNA: TGTGCCAGCAGTTCCCCGGTGAAGGGCTCTGAAGCTTTCTTT. The encoded protein is CASSSPVKGSEAFF.